The 27 T cell receptor beta chains below were found in one sample sequenced in a study of T-cell memory formation after mild COVID-19. TCRdb used MiXCR to reprocess the 5' RACE reads, holding one entry per CDR3 protein. The data contain approximately 400,000 distinct CDR3 sequences, approximately 18% of them singletons. The sample consisted of PBMCs or a T cell subset sorted from them (not recorded which). The receptors stem from a man between 18 and 29 years old who had mild COVID-19 (a few samples of this study predate the infection). Cell type and time point are not known.

The chain couples TRBV5-1 to TRBJ2-1, with 8 bases matching TRBD1. V shed 6 bases, J shed 4 bases, and the junction held 15 bases outside the gene matches. This CDR3 comprises 17 residues. Germline V gene data show CDR1 as SGHRS and CDR2 as YFSETQ. Written as DNA, the CDR3 is TGCGCCAGCACCCCACCTAGGACAGGGTCGGTTTACAATGAGCAGTTCTTC. It specifies CASTPPRTGSVYNEQFF.

The chain is built from TRBV5-1 and TRBJ1-2; TRBD1 matches 8 bases. CDR3 size: 15 residues. In germline, CDR1 is SGHRS, CDR2 YFSETQ. V was clipped by 0 bases and J by 4 bases; unmatched bases: 5. The CDR3 DNA reads as TGCGCCAGCAGCTTGGTAGGGACAGGCTTCTATGGCTACACCTTC. Encoded protein: CASSLVGTGFYGYTF.

This clonotype has a handful of counts. The chain carries TRBV7-8 and TRBJ2-5; possibly TRBD1 or TRBD2 for D (6 bases each). The CDR3 is made up of 16 amino acids. V was pared by 5 bases and J by 2 bases, with 18 bases between. The germline V gene has CDR1 SGHVS and CDR2 FQNEAQ. CDR3 protein: CASSKNGGDRQETQYF. CDR3 DNA: TGTGCCAGCAGCAAGAACGGGGGTGACAGGCAAGAGACCCAGTACTTC.

This clonotype has only a few counts. The rearrangement joins TRBV7-6 to TRBJ2-3, with D unresolved. This CDR3 comprises 13 residues. Germline-derived CDR1 and CDR2 are SGHVS and FNYEAQ. V lost 5 bases and J lost 6, with 12 bases in between. CDR3 protein: CASSADGRDTQYF. The CDR3 DNA follows: TGTGCCAGCAGCGCCGACGGACGGGATACGCAGTATTTT. Full variable domain (missing parts from reference TRBV7-6 and TRBJ2-3): GAGVSQSPRYKVTKRGQDVALRCDPISGHVSLYWYRQALGQGPEFLTYFNYEAQQDKSGLPNDRFSAERPEGSISTLTIQRTEQRDSAMYRCASSADGRDTQYFGPGTRLTVL.

This clonotype was seen at least ten times. This rearrangement joins TRBV29-1 to TRBJ2-7, with TRBD1 identical over 7 bases. This CDR3 contains 14 residues. The V and J ends lost 4 bases and 4 bases, in that order; junction bases with no gene match: 10. Germline V gene data show CDR1 as SQVTM and CDR2 as ANQGSEA. CDR3 DNA: TGCAGCGTTGGATTTGAGGGGGCGCTTTACGAGCAGTACTTC. Translating it yields CSVGFEGALYEQYF.

V and J are TRBV11-2 and TRBJ2-3, with unresolved D. Germline values: CDR1 SGHAT, CDR2 FQNNGV. There are 14 residues in the CDR3. Trimming left V 11 bases short and J 1 base short, with 16 bases between. CDR3: CACAPADGTDTQYF. CDR3 DNA sequence: TGTGCCTGTGCCCCGGCGGATGGCACAGATACGCAGTATTTT.

In DNA form, the CDR3 reads TGTGCAAGTCGCTTAATTGCCTCTGAAGCTTTCTTT. Amino acid sequence: CASRLIASEAFF. The rearrangement uses TRBV12-2 and TRBJ1-1. TRBV12-2 is reported as a pseudogene. This CDR3 contains 12 residues.

This clonotype was detected only a few times. As DNA, the CDR3 is TGTGCCAGCAGCCCAGGGACAGGGGCGTACTATGGCTACACCTTC. Its protein is CASSPGTGAYYGYTF. The chain combines TRBV7-2 with TRBJ1-2, with TRBD1 identical over 10 bases. Germline assignment: CDR1 SGHTA and CDR2 FQGNSA. This CDR3 region has 15 residues. The V and J ends lost 5 bases and 3 bases, in that order; junction bases with no gene match: 6.

This clonotype has only a few counts. The chain employs TRBV4-3 and TRBJ2-3; D not certain. The CDR3 covers 14 residues. Germline CDR1 reads LGHNA; CDR2 reads YSLEER. V shed 4 bases and J shed 3 bases, with 11 bases lying between them. The CDR3 nucleotides are TGCGCCAGCAGCCGGGATGTGGGGACAGATACGCAGTATTTT. Encoded protein: CASSRDVGTDTQYF.

CDR3 amino acids: CASAGTGGADTQYF. CDR3 nucleotides: TGCGCCAGCGCCGGGACAGGGGGCGCAGATACGCAGTATTTT. The rearrangement uses TRBV5-1 and TRBJ2-3; 12 bases fit TRBD1. The CDR3 totals 14 residues. Trimming at V came to 7 bases and at J to 4 bases, leaving 4 bases not matched to a gene. In germline, CDR1 is SGHRS, CDR2 YFSETQ.

The table lists this clonotype with many counts. The J gene is TRBJ2-3, the V gene TRBV12-3 or TRBV12-4; 12 nucleotides line up with TRBD2. V trimming: 5 bases; J trimming: 9 bases; junction bases outside the gene matches: 18. The CDR3 consists of 18 residues. The CDR3 here is CASSPPLRLAGALGTQYF. CDR3 bases: TGTGCCAGCAGTCCCCCACTTCGACTAGCGGGGGCCCTAGGGACGCAGTATTTT.

This clonotype was counted ten times or more. The chain employs TRBV28 and TRBJ2-4; D possibly matches TRBD1 or TRBD2 (5 bases each). Germline loops: CDR1 MDHEN, CDR2 SYDVKM. With 7 bases removed from V and 9 bases from J, the gap between germline ends came to 13 bases. The CDR3 consists of 12 residues. CDR3 residues: CASMRGQGIQYF. The DNA for the CDR3 is TGTGCCAGCATGAGAGGGCAGGGCATTCAGTACTTC.

In its sample, this clonotype was seen a few times. The chain combines TRBV5-1 with TRBJ2-7; D not resolved. The CDR3 is 14 residues long. Germline lookup yields CDR1 SGHRS and CDR2 YFSETQ. V lost 2 bases, J lost 4 bases, and 13 bases lay in between. CDR3 region: CASSFSPGQYEQYF. DNA of the CDR3: TGCGCCAGCAGCTTTTCCCCGGGCCAATACGAGCAGTACTTC. The variable domain in full, completed from reference TRBV5-1 and TRBJ2-7, reads KAGVTQTPRYLIKTRGQQVTLSCSPISGHRSVSWYQQTPGQGLQFLFEYFSETQRNKGNFPGRFSGRQFSNSRSEMNVSTLELGDSALYLCASSFSPGQYEQYFGPGTRLTVT.

The rearrangement joins TRBV7-3 to TRBJ1-1; maybe TRBD1 (6 bases). The germline V gene encodes CDR1 SGHTA and CDR2 FQGTGA. Trimming cost V 7 bases and J 8 bases, with 17 bases left between them. The CDR3 runs to 13 residues. In DNA, the CDR3 is TGTGCCAGCAAGGATCCGGGGGCCCGGGAAGCTTTCTTT. Its translation: CASKDPGAREAFF.

This clonotype showed up just a few times. This chain uses TRBV19 with TRBJ1-1; no firm D call. The germline V and J ends were trimmed by 5 bases and 5 bases, with 12 bases remaining between them. The CDR3 has 13 amino acids. Per the germline V gene, CDR1 is LNHDA and CDR2 is SQIVND (reference sequence). The DNA for the CDR3 is TGTGCCAGTAGTTTTTTCGTCGGGACTGAAGCTTTCTTT. It codes for CASSFFVGTEAFF. The full variable domain, in which reference TRBV19 and TRBJ1-1 provide the parts outside the CDR3, is DGGITQSPKYLFRKEGQNVTLSCEQNLNHDAMYWYRQDPGQGLRLIYYSQIVNDFQKGDIAEGYSVSREKKESFPLTVTSAQKNPTAFYLCASSFFVGTEAFFGQGTRLTVV.

This clonotype was observed many times. The V gene is TRBV5-1, the J gene TRBJ2-3; D perhaps matches TRBD2 (6 bases). Germline V CDR1 and CDR2: SGHRS, YFSETQ. V lost 5 bases and J 2 bases, leaving 18 bases between the germline ends. The length of the CDR3 is 16 residues. The CDR3 here is CASRRVGGLNTDTQYF. The CDR3 coding sequence is TGCGCCAGCAGGAGGGTCGGGGGATTGAACACAGATACGCAGTATTTT.

The chain employs TRBV9 and TRBJ1-1, with TRBD1 matching over 7 bases. This CDR3 region has 13 residues. J lost 5 bases, V lost 3 bases, and 4 bases had no gene match. CDR1 SGDLS and CDR2 YYNGEE come from the germline V gene. The CDR3 sequence: CASSAHRGTEAFF. DNA of the CDR3: TGTGCCAGCAGCGCCCACAGGGGTACTGAAGCTTTCTTT.

The chain couples TRBV10-3 to TRBJ2-1; 9 nucleotides match TRBD2. CDR3 length equals 15 residues. Germline assignment: CDR1 ENHRY and CDR2 SYGVKD. V trimming: 8 bases; J trimming: 1 base; junction bases outside the gene matches: 6. The CDR3 coding sequence is TGTGCCATCGGGAGTAGCGGGGGATCCTACAATGAGCAGTTCTTC. Translation: CAIGSSGGSYNEQFF.

V and J are TRBV4-2 and TRBJ1-1; no definite D call. In germline, CDR1 is LGHNA, CDR2 YNFKEQ. CDR3 size: 13 residues. V was clipped by 1 base and J by 7 bases, with 10 bases between them. The CDR3: CASSQAYSFEAFF. The CDR3 DNA reads as TGTGCCAGCAGCCAAGCGTACAGCTTTGAAGCTTTCTTT.

In its sample, this clonotype was seen many times. This chain links TRBV5-5 with TRBJ2-1; either TRBD1 or TRBD2 may fit D (5 bases each). Between the trimmed V and J ends, which lost 1 base and 7 bases, there was a span of 9 bases. The CDR3 sequence is 13 residues long. Per the germline V gene, CDR1 is SGHKS and CDR2 is YYEKEE (reference sequence). This CDR3 is CASSLTWGNEQFF. The DNA for the CDR3 is TGTGCCAGCAGCTTGACTTGGGGGAATGAGCAGTTCTTC.

The chain employs TRBV12-3 or TRBV12-4 and TRBJ1-3; TRBD1 is a possible D gene (6 bases). The CDR3 loop spans 18 amino acids. V shed 3 bases and J shed 3 bases, with 21 bases lying between them. The CDR3, as DNA: TGTGCCAGCAGTTTGGTGTCAGGGGCCGCTCATGTTGGAAACACCATATATTTT. The encoded protein is CASSLVSGAAHVGNTIYF.

This clonotype was seen at least ten times. Written as DNA, the CDR3 is TGTGCCAGCAGCCCTAAAAGCGGGGACTACAATGAGCAGTTCTTC. Translation: CASSPKSGDYNEQFF. V and J are TRBV5-6 and TRBJ2-1; 7 bases align to TRBD2. With V trimmed by 4 bases and J by 3 bases, 7 bases remained unmatched. The CDR3 length is 15 residues. Germline CDR1 is SGHDT and CDR2 is YYEEEE.

The CDR3 loop reads CASSPDFNQNQPQHF. In DNA, the CDR3 is TGTGCCAGCTCACCGGATTTCAACCAGAATCAGCCCCAGCATTTT. The gene calls are TRBV18 and TRBJ1-5; no definite D call. Trimming took off 3 bases at V and 4 bases at J, with 13 bases between the two ends. Per germline, CDR1 KGHSH and CDR2 LQKENI. The CDR3 consists of 15 residues.

This clonotype has more than one count but fewer than ten. The genes are TRBV29-1 and TRBJ1-1; D remains ambiguous. The ends were cut back, 4 bases at V and 11 bases at J, with 11 bases in the middle. The CDR3 spans 10 residues. Germline-derived CDR1 and CDR2 are SQVTM and ANQGSEA. The CDR3 bases are TGCAGCGTTGGCGGGCAGATGGCTTTCTTT. It yields the protein CSVGGQMAFF.

V is TRBV6-5 and J is TRBJ2-7; tentatively, D is TRBD1 or TRBD2 (5 bases each). V lost 2 bases and J 3 bases, leaving 11 bases between the germline ends. CDR3 length equals 14 residues. Per germline, CDR1 MNHEY and CDR2 SVGAGI. The CDR3 coding sequence is TGTGCCAGCAGTTACCGGGACGGAGACTACGAGCAGTACGTC. It is translated as CASSYRDGDYEQYV.

CDR3 nucleotides: TGTGCCAGCAGTTTAGGTTGGGGGGGAGGCACTGAAGCTTTCTTT. Translating gives CASSLGWGGGTEAFF. The genes are TRBV27 and TRBJ1-1; a weak D match, TRBD1 (5 bases). V lost 2 bases to trimming and J lost 4 bases, with 14 bases between them. Germline V CDR1 and CDR2: MNHEY, SMNVEV (reference sequence). This CDR3 region has 15 residues.

This clonotype came up many times. This chain joins TRBV4-1 and TRBJ2-1; the match to TRBD2 covers 11 bases. Germline V gene sequence: CDR1 MGHRA, CDR2 YSYEKL. CDR3 length equals 16 residues. Unmatched junction bases numbered 8, after V lost 1 base and J lost 9 bases. The CDR3 loop is CASSQASGGKGGEQFF. CDR3 in DNA: TGCGCCAGCAGCCAAGCTAGCGGGGGGAAGGGTGGTGAGCAGTTCTTC.